A selection of T cell receptor beta chains follows, all from one sample in a study of OX40 agonist ivuxolimab in advanced cancers. Profiled with immunoSEQ multiplex PCR; TCRdb holds only in-frame clones, not every one. This table has roughly 62,000 clones, around 84% appearing once. This specimen was CD4+ or CD8+ T cells sorted from blood, taken in a trial of the OX40 agonist ivuxolimab. All receptors come from an adult with an advanced solid tumor such as melanoma, head and neck, liver or kidney cancer. The CDR3 runs from the conserved cysteine through the conserved F or W. D genes are given only for firm matches. Rows may omit the clone size; those that give it use once, few, many or a size class.

TRBV28	-	TRBJ1-6	once	TGTGCCAGCAGTTTAAGGGAAGCCTATAATTCACCCCTCCACTTT	CASSLREAYNSPLHF
TRBV6-5	TRBD1	TRBJ1-1	-	TGTGCCAGCAGTTACGGGACAGGGGGAGGGACTGAAGCTTTCTTT	CASSYGTGGGTEAFF
TRBV28	-	TRBJ1-6	medium-sized	TGTGCCAGCAGCCAACTCAGGGGACCCCTCCACTTT	CASSQLRGPLHF
TRBV4-2	-	TRBJ1-6	-	TGTGCCAGCAGCCAAGACGGAGTAAATAATTCACCCCTCCACTTT	CASSQDGVNNSPLHF
TRBV21-1	-	TRBJ2-3	-	TGTGCCAGCAGCAAACTAGCGGGGGGGTTTTGGGATACGCAGTATTTT	CASSKLAGGFWDTQYF
TRBV5-8	-	TRBJ2-5	-	TGTGCCAGCAGCAGTGGACAGAGAATACAAGAGACCCAGTACTTC	CASSSGQRIQETQYF
TRBV4-1	-	TRBJ2-5	-	TGCGCCAGCAGCCAAGACAGGGTTGAGACCCAGTACTTC	CASSQDRVETQYF
TRBV7-8	TRBD1	TRBJ1-2	-	TGTGCCAGCAGCTTAGGGACAGGGGCGACGATAGGCTACACCTTC	CASSLGTGATIGYTF
TRBV7-2	-	TRBJ1-6	once	TGTGCCAGCAGCCACTGGGACGGGAACAATTCACCCCTCCACTTT	CASSHWDGNNSPLHF
TRBV28	-	TRBJ2-7	-	TGTGCCAGCAGTTTTAGAGGCGAGCAGTACTTC	CASSFRGEQYF
TRBV27	-	TRBJ1-5	-	TGTGCCAGCAGTTCTCGCGGGTATCAGCCCCAGCATTTT	CASSSRGYQPQHF
TRBV29-1	-	TRBJ2-1	-	TGCAGCGTTGAAGACTGGTTTAGTAATGAGCAGTTCTTC	CSVEDWFSNEQFF
TRBV7-9	-	TRBJ2-7	-	TGTGCCAGCAGCTTAGGGGACACTCGCTACGAGCAGTACTTC	CASSLGDTRYEQYF
TRBV6-5	TRBD1	TRBJ1-2	once	TGTGCCAGCAGCTGGGACAGAAGCTTTGGCTACACCTTC	CASSWDRSFGYTF
TRBV7-8	-	TRBJ1-1	-	TGTGCCAGCAGCCGCACAGGAAACACTGAAGCTTTCTTT	CASSRTGNTEAFF
TRBV5-1	TRBD1	TRBJ1-1	-	TGCGCCAGCAGCTTGAGGACAGGGGTAAACACTGAAGCTTTCTTT	CASSLRTGVNTEAFF
TRBV10-3	TRBD1	TRBJ2-5	-	TGTGCCATCAGTGATGGGACAGGGGAGACCCAGTACTTC	CAISDGTGETQYF
TRBV6-6	TRBD1	TRBJ2-3	-	TGTGCCAGCTCTTCAGGGGGATCGGATAGCACAGATACGCAGTATTTT	CASSSGGSDSTDTQYF
TRBV11-2	TRBD1	TRBJ2-7	-	TGTGCCAGCAGCAGGGACAGGGGGTACGAGCAGTACTTC	CASSRDRGYEQYF
TRBV28	TRBD1	TRBJ1-5	-	TGTGCCAGCAGGGAGGTGACAGGGGATCAGCCCCAGCATTTT	CASREVTGDQPQHF
TRBV5-6	-	TRBJ2-4	-	TGTGCCAGCAGCCCTCGGGCGGGGATTGGGGGAGACATTCAGTACTTC	CASSPRAGIGGDIQYF
TRBV2	-	TRBJ1-2	-	TGTGCCTCCGGCGGGCCATCGGGTGGCTACACCTTC	CASGGPSGGYTF
TRBV7-6	TRBD1	TRBJ2-5	-	TGTGCCAGCAGCCCGGGACAGGGGTACCAAGAGACCCAGTACTTC	CASSPGQGYQETQYF
TRBV19	-	TRBJ1-4	-	TGTGCCACCCTCGCGGGGGGCGACGAAAAACTGTTTTTT	CATLAGGDEKLFF
TRBV7-3	TRBD2	TRBJ2-1	-	TGTGCCAGCAGCTTAGACAGCGGGATCTACAATGAGCAGTTCTTC	CASSLDSGIYNEQFF
TRBV19	TRBD1	TRBJ2-1	-	TGTGCCAGTAGTACAACAGGGGGCTCCTACAATGAGCAGTTCTTC	CASSTTGGSYNEQFF
TRBV6-1	TRBD1	TRBJ1-4	-	TGTGCCAGCACGGGGACAGCCACTGAAAAACTGTTTTTT	CASTGTATEKLFF
TRBV4-2	-	TRBJ2-5	-	TGTGCCAGCAGCCCTCAGGTAGGGACACAAGAGACCCAGTACTTC	CASSPQVGTQETQYF
TRBV20-1	-	TRBJ2-3	-	TGCAGTGCTGCCACAAAAGATACGCAGTATTTT	CSAATKDTQYF
TRBV19	-	TRBJ1-1	-	TGTGCCAGTAATAACGGGCTGAACACTGAAGCTTTCTTT	CASNNGLNTEAFF
TRBV10-3	-	TRBJ2-1	-	TGTGCCATCAGTGAGTCCCTAATAAATGAGCAGTTCTTC	CAISESLINEQFF
TRBV6-6	-	TRBJ1-1	-	TGTGCCAGCAGACTCCAGGGGAACACTGAAGCTTTCTTT	CASRLQGNTEAFF
TRBV30	-	TRBJ1-1	-	TGTGCCTGGAGTGCCCCAACAGGCACTGAAGCTTTCTTT	CAWSAPTGTEAFF
TRBV28	-	TRBJ1-2	-	TGTGCCAGCAGTCCCCCGGGCAGCAACTATGGCTACACCTTC	CASSPPGSNYGYTF
TRBV11-3	-	TRBJ2-7	-	TGTGCCAGCAGCTTAGGTGGCGGGGCCGAGCAGTACTTC	CASSLGGGAEQYF
TRBV4-1	TRBD1	TRBJ2-1	few	TGCGCCAGCAGCCAAGATCGGGGCGGACAGGGTCATTACAATGAGCAGTTCTTC	CASSQDRGGQGHYNEQFF
TRBV5-5	-	TRBJ2-5	-	TGTGCCAGCAGCTTTGGGGGGGGCCGGGTATCGGAGACCCAGTACTTC	CASSFGGGRVSETQYF
TRBV7-9	-	TRBJ2-7	-	TGTGCCAGCAGCTTATTCAGCGCCAGCCGAGGGGCGGGCCACGAGCAGTACTTC	CASSLFSASRGAGHEQYF
TRBV28	-	TRBJ1-4	-	TGTGCCAGCAGTCGGACGGGAGCTAATGAAAAACTGTTTTTT	CASSRTGANEKLFF
TRBV19	-	TRBJ1-1	-	TGTGCCACCCAAACTGGGACGGACACTGAAGCTTTCTTT	CATQTGTDTEAFF
TRBV7-9	TRBD1	TRBJ1-1	once	TGTGCCAGCAGCTTAGGGACAGGGCGGAACACTGAAGCTTTCTTT	CASSLGTGRNTEAFF
TRBV5-1	-	TRBJ2-2	-	TGCGCCAGCAGTTTGCCGGCGGACTACACCGGGGAGCTGTTTTTT	CASSLPADYTGELFF
TRBV6-1	TRBD2	TRBJ2-7	-	TGTGCCAGCAGTATTGGTCCTAGCGGGAGCTACGAGCAGTACTTC	CASSIGPSGSYEQYF
TRBV7-2	-	TRBJ2-3	-	TGTGCCAGCAGCTTAGCGGGACAAGGGGCAGATACGCAGTATTTT	CASSLAGQGADTQYF
TRBV5-1	-	TRBJ2-7	-	TGCGCCAGCAGCTTGGGGGCAGGGCGGGCCTACGAGCAGTACTTC	CASSLGAGRAYEQYF
TRBV29-1	-	TRBJ2-3	-	TGCAGCGCTGAAAGAGGGTGGACAGTCACAGATACGCAGTATTTT	CSAERGWTVTDTQYF
TRBV27	-	TRBJ2-1	-	TGTGCCAGCAGTTCCGGACAGTGGAATGAGCAGTTCTTC	CASSSGQWNEQFF
TRBV7-2	-	TRBJ2-7	-	TGTGCCAGCAGTCGACCAGTGGGCTACGAGCAGTACTTC	CASSRPVGYEQYF
TRBV2	TRBD1	TRBJ1-6	-	TGTGCCAGCAGGACCCGACAGGGGAGTTCACCCCTCCACTTT	CASRTRQGSSPLHF
TRBV29-1	-	TRBJ1-2	-	TGCAGCGTGGACAGTAACTATGGCTACACCTTC	CSVDSNYGYTF
TRBV27	TRBD1	TRBJ1-1	once	TGTGCCAGCCGGTCCCCCACAGGGGGGAACACTGAAGCTTTCTTT	CASRSPTGGNTEAFF
TRBV5-1	-	TRBJ2-7	-	TGCGCCAGCAGCGATACCTACGAGCAGTACTTC	CASSDTYEQYF